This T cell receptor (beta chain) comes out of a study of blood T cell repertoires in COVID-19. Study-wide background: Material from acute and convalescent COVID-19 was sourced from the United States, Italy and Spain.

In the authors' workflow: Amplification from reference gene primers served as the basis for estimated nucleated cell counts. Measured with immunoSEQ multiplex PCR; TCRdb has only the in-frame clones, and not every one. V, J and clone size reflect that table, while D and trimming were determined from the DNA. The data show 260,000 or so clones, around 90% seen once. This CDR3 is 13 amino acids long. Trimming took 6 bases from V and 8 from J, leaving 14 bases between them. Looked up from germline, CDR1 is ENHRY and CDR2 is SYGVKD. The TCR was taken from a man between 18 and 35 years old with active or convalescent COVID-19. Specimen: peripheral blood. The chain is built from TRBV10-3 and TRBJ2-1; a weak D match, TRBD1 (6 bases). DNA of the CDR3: TGTGCCATCAGAGGGACATTGAGCGATGAGCAGTTCTTC. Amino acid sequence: CAIRGTLSDEQFF.